This T cell receptor beta chain appears in the sequencing data of a study of response to subunit inactivated influenza vaccine. The study's findings and limits: The authors suggested that every seasonal influenza vaccination recruits few new T cells.

This clonotype was seen a single time. The antigen is not known. MiXCR, applied by TCRdb to the RT-PCR reads, yields one record per CDR3 protein. The sample includes 530,000 or so distinct CDR3 sequences, about 25% of them seen just once. CDR1 is DFQATT and CDR2 is SNEGSKA in the germline V gene (reference sequence). V shed 2 bases and J shed 7 bases, with 9 bases lying between them. The CDR3 is 12 amino acids. Sequenced here: CD4+ T cells sorted from PBMCs, sampled 4 to 6 days after vaccination. The sequence was collected from a man over 45 who received an inactivated influenza vaccine. The genes are TRBV20-1 and TRBJ2-1, with D uncertain. The DNA of the CDR3 is TGCAGTGCTAGACCCGATACGAATGAGCAGTTCTTC. This encodes CSARPDTNEQFF.